The T cell receptor beta chain described here comes from a study of T cells after yellow fever vaccination. Using its own MiXCR run on the 5' RACE reads, TCRdb lists one record per CDR3 protein. In the table there are some 300,000 distinct CDR3 sequences, roughly 8.6% of which are singletons. This clonotype turned up a few times. The CDR3 sequence is 18 residues long. J was trimmed by 10 bases and V by 6 bases; bases with no gene match: 22. The rearrangement uses TRBV12-3 or TRBV12-4 and TRBJ2-1, with 9 bases lining up with TRBD2. The source material was PBMCs, sampled around 45 days after the first yellow fever vaccination. This clonotype was obtained from a man between 18 and 35 years old who received the YFV17D yellow fever vaccine. The CDR3 coding sequence is TGTGCCAGCAGCCGCCGTCTAGCGGGATATCTTCCCCCTGGGGAGCAGTTCTTC. Translated: CASSRRLAGYLPPGEQFF.